This is a list of T cell receptor beta chains from one sample in a study of cytotoxic CD8 clonotypes in ibrutinib-treated CLL. Method: immunoSEQ multiplex PCR; TCRdb's copy keeps in-frame clones and lacks some. Of 110,000 to 150,000 clones detected, about three quarters appear once; the ten largest clones hold about 5%. The specimen was PBMCs, collected after 24 months of ibrutinib treatment. All receptors derive from a human donor with chronic lymphocytic leukemia. Each CDR3 is given with its conserved first and last residue. D genes are given only for firm matches. Size is stated for part of the rows, as once, few or many counts, or as a class when the clone is expanded.

j_call: TRBJ2-7
clone_size: few
v_call: TRBV5-8
d_call: -
cdr3_aa: CASSQILGGEQYF
cdr3_nt: TGTGCCAGCAGCCAGATTCTTGGGGGGGAGCAGTACTTC

j_call: TRBJ2-7
clone_size: -
v_call: TRBV5-6
d_call: -
cdr3_aa: CASSLAGWQYF
cdr3_nt: TGTGCCAGCAGCTTGGCAGGGTGGCAGTACTTC

j_call: TRBJ2-3
clone_size: -
v_call: TRBV7-3
d_call: TRBD2
cdr3_aa: CASSRIGTSSNPDTQYF
cdr3_nt: TGTGCCAGCAGCCGTATAGGGACTAGCAGCAACCCAGATACGCAGTATTTT

j_call: TRBJ1-5
clone_size: -
v_call: TRBV29-1
d_call: -
cdr3_aa: CSAAGIGQPQHF
cdr3_nt: TGCAGCGCCGCGGGGATCGGCCAGCCCCAGCATTTT

j_call: TRBJ2-3
clone_size: few
v_call: TRBV7-9
d_call: TRBD1
cdr3_aa: CASSLGTGFGSDTQYF
cdr3_nt: TGTGCCAGCAGCTTAGGGACAGGGTTTGGTTCAGATACGCAGTATTTT

j_call: TRBJ2-1
clone_size: once
v_call: TRBV28
d_call: TRBD2
cdr3_aa: CASRLGLAANEQFF
cdr3_nt: TGTGCCAGCAGACTCGGACTAGCGGCCAATGAGCAGTTCTTC

j_call: TRBJ1-4
clone_size: -
v_call: TRBV28
d_call: -
cdr3_aa: CASTWGRLGEKLFF
cdr3_nt: TGTGCCAGCACCTGGGGCCGGCTTGGCGAAAAACTGTTTTTT

j_call: TRBJ2-1
clone_size: -
v_call: TRBV5-1
d_call: TRBD2
cdr3_aa: CASSLVSGWVGNEQFF
cdr3_nt: TGCGCCAGCAGCTTGGTTAGCGGGTGGGTAGGCAATGAGCAGTTCTTC

j_call: TRBJ2-7
clone_size: once
v_call: TRBV6-5
d_call: TRBD1
cdr3_aa: CASSRTGREQYF
cdr3_nt: TGTGCCAGCAGCCGGACAGGGCGCGAGCAGTACTTC

j_call: TRBJ1-1
clone_size: once
v_call: TRBV7-9
d_call: TRBD1
cdr3_aa: CASSLGQGTEAFF
cdr3_nt: TGTGCCAGCAGCTTAGGACAGGGCACTGAAGCTTTCTTT

j_call: TRBJ1-1
clone_size: -
v_call: TRBV19
d_call: -
cdr3_aa: CASSTPWGGRGTEAFF
cdr3_nt: TGTGCCAGTAGTACCCCCTGGGGGGGTCGGGGCACTGAAGCTTTCTTT

j_call: TRBJ2-7
clone_size: -
v_call: TRBV7-2
d_call: -
cdr3_aa: CASSLGPGQTYEQYF
cdr3_nt: TGTGCCAGCAGCTTAGGCCCCGGACAGACCTACGAGCAGTACTTC